This is a list of T cell receptor beta chains from one sample in a study of blood T cell repertoires in COVID-19. This table comes from immunoSEQ multiplex PCR, and its TCRdb copy is limited to in-frame clones, with some not included. Seen here are over 200,000 clones, more than 75% observed once, and the top ten hold more than 9%. Input material: peripheral blood. The receptors stem from a man in his forties or fifties with COVID-19, enrolled during active disease. Both conserved end residues are part of each CDR3. D genes are given only for firm matches. The size entry is marked missing in some rows and otherwise reads once, few, many or a size class.

D: TRBD1; J: TRBJ2-2; size: NA; V: TRBV29-1; DNA: TGCAGCGTTGAAGACCCCGGGACAGGCACCGGGGAGCTGTTTTTT; CDR3: CSVEDPGTGTGELFF
D: NA; J: TRBJ2-7; size: NA; V: TRBV5-6; DNA: TGTGCCAGCAGCTTGGCCCCACAGATCTCCTACGAGCAGTACTTC; CDR3: CASSLAPQISYEQYF
D: TRBD2; J: TRBJ2-7; size: once; V: TRBV7-6; DNA: TGTGCCAGCAGCCGGACTAGCGGGACGGGCGAGCAGTACTTC; CDR3: CASSRTSGTGEQYF
D: TRBD2; J: TRBJ2-3; size: NA; V: TRBV5-8; DNA: TGTGCCAGCAGCTCCTGGACTAGCGGGGGGGCCCTTTATACGCAGTATTTT; CDR3: CASSSWTSGGALYTQYF
D: NA; J: TRBJ1-3; size: NA; V: TRBV5-4; DNA: TGTGCCAGCAGCGGGCGGGGCACAAGCTCTGGAAACACCATATATTTT; CDR3: CASSGRGTSSGNTIYF
D: NA; J: TRBJ2-3; size: NA; V: TRBV29-1; DNA: TGCAGCGTTGATTCCCCGAGCACAGATACGCAGTATTTT; CDR3: CSVDSPSTDTQYF
D: TRBD1; J: TRBJ1-5; size: NA; V: TRBV27; DNA: TGTGCCAGCAGTTCCTCGGACAGGGGCAATCAGCCCCAGCATTTT; CDR3: CASSSSDRGNQPQHF
D: NA; J: TRBJ2-7; size: NA; V: TRBV5-1; DNA: TGCGCCAGCAGCCCAGGAGGATCCTCCTACGAGCAGTACTTC; CDR3: CASSPGGSSYEQYF
D: TRBD1; J: TRBJ1-1; size: NA; V: TRBV18; DNA: TGTGCCAGCTCCGGGACAGGGGGCCAGAACACTGAAGCTTTCTTT; CDR3: CASSGTGGQNTEAFF
D: NA; J: TRBJ1-5; size: few; V: TRBV3-1/TRBV3-2; DNA: TGTGCCAGCAGCCAAGACTTGGGGGCGGACAATCAGCCCCAGCATTTT; CDR3: CASSQDLGADNQPQHF
D: TRBD2; J: TRBJ2-1; size: NA; V: TRBV5-1; DNA: TGCGCCAGCAGCTCCACGACTAGCGGGCGGTACAATGAGCAGTTCTTC; CDR3: CASSSTTSGRYNEQFF
D: TRBD1; J: TRBJ2-7; size: NA; V: TRBV2; DNA: TGTGCCAGCGCGGGACAGGGGGCGTACGAGCAGTACTTC; CDR3: CASAGQGAYEQYF
D: TRBD1; J: TRBJ2-4; size: NA; V: TRBV5-6; DNA: TGTGCCAGCAGTAGCGAGTTAGGGGGCTCGGCCAAAAACATTCAGTACTTC; CDR3: CASSSELGGSAKNIQYF
D: NA; J: TRBJ2-2; size: NA; V: TRBV5-6; DNA: TGTGCCAGCATGCGAATCGGGTCGTCCGGGGAGCTGTTTTTT; CDR3: CASMRIGSSGELFF
D: TRBD2; J: TRBJ2-2; size: NA; V: TRBV19; DNA: TGTGCCGGGAGGACTAGCGGAGATACCGGGGAGCTGTTTTTT; CDR3: CAGRTSGDTGELFF
D: TRBD2; J: TRBJ2-2; size: NA; V: TRBV27; DNA: TGTGCCAGCAGCGAGGGACTAGCGGGCCTCACCGGGGAGCTGTTTTTT; CDR3: CASSEGLAGLTGELFF
D: TRBD1; J: TRBJ2-2; size: NA; V: TRBV29-1; DNA: TGCAGCGTGGAGAGACAGGGGAACACCGGGGAGCTGTTTTTT; CDR3: CSVERQGNTGELFF
D: NA; J: TRBJ2-1; size: NA; V: TRBV29-1; DNA: TGCAGCGTTGAGGCGACAGGTTTCGTTGAGCAGTTCTTC; CDR3: CSVEATGFVEQFF